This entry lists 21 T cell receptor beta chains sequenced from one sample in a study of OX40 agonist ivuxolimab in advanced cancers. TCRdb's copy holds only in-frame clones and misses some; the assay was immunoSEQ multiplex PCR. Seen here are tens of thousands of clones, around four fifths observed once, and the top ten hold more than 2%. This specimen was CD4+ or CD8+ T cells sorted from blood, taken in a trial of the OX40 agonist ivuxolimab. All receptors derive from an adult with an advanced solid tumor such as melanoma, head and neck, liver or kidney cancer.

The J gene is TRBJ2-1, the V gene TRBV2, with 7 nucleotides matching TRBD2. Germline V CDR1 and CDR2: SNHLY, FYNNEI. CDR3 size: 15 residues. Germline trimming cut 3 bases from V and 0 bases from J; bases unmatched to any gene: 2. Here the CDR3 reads CASSDGTTSYNEQFF. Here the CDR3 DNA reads TGTGCCAGCAGTGACGGGACTACCTCCTACAATGAGCAGTTCTTC.

CDR3 residues: CASSYSDGVNTEAFF. DNA for the CDR3: TGCGCCAGCAGCTACTCGGACGGGGTGAACACTGAAGCTTTCTTT. The rearrangement joins TRBV5-1 to TRBJ1-1; no firm D call. Trimming left V 3 bases short and J 0 bases short, with 12 bases between. This CDR3 comprises 15 residues. Germline CDR1 is SGHRS and CDR2 is YFSETQ. The full variable domain, rest sourced from reference TRBV5-1 and TRBJ1-1, is KAGVTQTPRYLIKTRGQQVTLSCSPISGHRSVSWYQQTPGQGLQFLFEYFSETQRNKGNFPGRFSGRQFSNSRSEMNVSTLELGDSALYLCASSYSDGVNTEAFFGQGTRLTVV.

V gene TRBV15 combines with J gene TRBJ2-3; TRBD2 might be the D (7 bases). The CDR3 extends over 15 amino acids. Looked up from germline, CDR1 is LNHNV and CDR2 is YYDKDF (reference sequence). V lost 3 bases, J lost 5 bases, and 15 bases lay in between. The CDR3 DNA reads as TGTGCCACCAGCAGGGCGGGGGCGAGAGGAGATACGCAGTATTTT. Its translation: CATSRAGARGDTQYF.

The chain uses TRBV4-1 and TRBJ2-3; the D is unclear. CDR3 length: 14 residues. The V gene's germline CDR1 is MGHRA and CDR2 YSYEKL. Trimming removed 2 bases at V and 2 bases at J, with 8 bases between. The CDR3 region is CASSQFLNTDTQYF. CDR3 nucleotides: TGCGCCAGCAGCCAATTCCTGAACACAGATACGCAGTATTTT.

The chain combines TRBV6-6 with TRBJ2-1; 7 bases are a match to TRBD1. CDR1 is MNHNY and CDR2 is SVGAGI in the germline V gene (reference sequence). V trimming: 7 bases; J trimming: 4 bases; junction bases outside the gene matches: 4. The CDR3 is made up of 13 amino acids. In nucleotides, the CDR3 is TGTGCCAGCACTGGGGGACAGTACAATGAGCAGTTCTTC. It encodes CASTGGQYNEQFF.

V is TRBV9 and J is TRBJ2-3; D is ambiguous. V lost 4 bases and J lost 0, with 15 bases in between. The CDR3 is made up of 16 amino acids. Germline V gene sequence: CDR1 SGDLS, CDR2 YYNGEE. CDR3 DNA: TGTGCCAGCAGCCCTCAGCCGGCTAGTAGCACAGATACGCAGTATTTT. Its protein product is CASSPQPASSTDTQYF.

As DNA, the CDR3 is TGTGCCAGCAGCCGGTTACAGGGGTCTAATTCACCCCTCCACTTT. This translates into CASSRLQGSNSPLHF. The rearrangement links TRBV6-5 to TRBJ1-6; 7 bases match TRBD1. V lost 6 bases, J lost 6 bases, and 8 bases stayed unmatched. Germline V gives CDR1 MNHEY, CDR2 SVGAGI. This CDR3 has 15 residues.

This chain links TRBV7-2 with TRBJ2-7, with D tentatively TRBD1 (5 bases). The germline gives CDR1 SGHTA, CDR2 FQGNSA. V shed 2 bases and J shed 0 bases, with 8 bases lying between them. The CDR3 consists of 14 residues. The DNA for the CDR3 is TGTGCCAGCAGCTTATTTAGGGGCTCCTACGAGCAGTACTTC. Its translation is CASSLFRGSYEQYF. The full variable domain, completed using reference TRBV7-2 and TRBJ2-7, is GAGVSQSPSNKVTEKGKDVELRCDPISGHTALYWYRQSLGQGLEFLIYFQGNSAPDKSGLPSDRFSAERTGGSVSTLTIQRTQQEDSAVYLCASSLFRGSYEQYFGPGTRLTVT.

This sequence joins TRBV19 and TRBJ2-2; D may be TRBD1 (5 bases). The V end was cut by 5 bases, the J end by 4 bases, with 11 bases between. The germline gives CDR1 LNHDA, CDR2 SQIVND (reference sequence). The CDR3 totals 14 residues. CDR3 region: CASSVGHRTGELFF. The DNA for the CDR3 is TGTGCCAGTAGTGTCGGACACCGCACCGGGGAGCTGTTTTTT.

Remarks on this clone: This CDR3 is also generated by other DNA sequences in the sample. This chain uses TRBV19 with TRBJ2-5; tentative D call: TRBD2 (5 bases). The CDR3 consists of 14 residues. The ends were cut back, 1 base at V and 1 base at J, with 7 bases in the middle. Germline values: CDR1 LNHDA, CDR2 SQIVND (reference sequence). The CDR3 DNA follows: TGTGCCAGTAGTATAGGAGGGCCCCAAGAGACCCAGTACTTC. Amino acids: CASSIGGPQETQYF.

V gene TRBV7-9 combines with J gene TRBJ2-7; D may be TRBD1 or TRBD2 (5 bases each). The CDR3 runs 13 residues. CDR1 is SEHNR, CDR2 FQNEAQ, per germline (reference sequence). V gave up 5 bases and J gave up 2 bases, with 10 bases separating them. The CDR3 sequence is CASSVGPPYEQYF. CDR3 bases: TGTGCCAGCAGCGTGGGACCACCCTACGAGCAGTACTTC.

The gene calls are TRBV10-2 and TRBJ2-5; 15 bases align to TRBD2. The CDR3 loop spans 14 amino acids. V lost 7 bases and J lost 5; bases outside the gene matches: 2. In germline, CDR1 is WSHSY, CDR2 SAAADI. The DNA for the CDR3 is TGCGCCAGCAAAGGACTAGCGGGGGGGGAGACCCAGTACTTC. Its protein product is CASKGLAGGETQYF.

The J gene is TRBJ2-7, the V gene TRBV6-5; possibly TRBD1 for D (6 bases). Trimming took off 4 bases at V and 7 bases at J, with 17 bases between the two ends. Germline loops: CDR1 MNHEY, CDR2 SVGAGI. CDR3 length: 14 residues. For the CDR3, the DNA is TGTGCCAGCAGTTCGGGCAGGGGTCCTAGGGAGCAGTACTTC. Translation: CASSSGRGPREQYF.

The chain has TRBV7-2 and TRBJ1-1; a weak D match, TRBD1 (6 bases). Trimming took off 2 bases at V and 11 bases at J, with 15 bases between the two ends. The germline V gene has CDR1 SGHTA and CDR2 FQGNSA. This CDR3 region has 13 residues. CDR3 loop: CASSLLEQGRAFF. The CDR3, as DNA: TGTGCCAGCAGCTTACTAGAACAGGGTAGGGCTTTCTTT. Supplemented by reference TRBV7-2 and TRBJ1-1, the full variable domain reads GAGVSQSPSNKVTEKGKDVELRCDPISGHTALYWYRQSLGQGLEFLIYFQGNSAPDKSGLPSDRFSAERTGGSVSTLTIQRTQQEDSAVYLCASSLLEQGRAFFGQGTRLTVV.

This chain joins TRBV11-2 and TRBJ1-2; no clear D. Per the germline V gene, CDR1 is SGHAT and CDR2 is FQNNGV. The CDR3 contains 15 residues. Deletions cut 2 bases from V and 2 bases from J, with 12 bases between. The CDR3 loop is CASSLSLGVNYGYTF. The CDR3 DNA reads TGTGCCAGCAGCTTATCCCTGGGCGTAAACTATGGCTACACCTTC.

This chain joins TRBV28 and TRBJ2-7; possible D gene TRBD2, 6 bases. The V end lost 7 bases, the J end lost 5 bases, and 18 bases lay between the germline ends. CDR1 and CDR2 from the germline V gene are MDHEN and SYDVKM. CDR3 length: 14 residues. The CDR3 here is CASTKPGLLHEQYF. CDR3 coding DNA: TGTGCCAGCACCAAACCGGGACTTCTCCACGAGCAGTACTTC.

The CDR3 nucleotides read TGTGCCAGTAGTATAGGACAGTCTCCGGGACTGCCTCTCGAGCAGTACTTC. As protein: CASSIGQSPGLPLEQYF. The genes are TRBV19 and TRBJ2-7, with a possible D match to TRBD2 (6 bases). The CDR3 loop spans 17 amino acids. Deletions cut 1 base from V and 6 bases from J, with 22 bases between. The germline gives CDR1 LNHDA, CDR2 SQIVND (reference sequence).

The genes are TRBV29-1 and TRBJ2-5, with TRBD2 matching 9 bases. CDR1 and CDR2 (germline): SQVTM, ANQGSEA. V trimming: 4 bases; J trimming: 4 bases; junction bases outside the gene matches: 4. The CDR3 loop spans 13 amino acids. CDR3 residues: CSVVLAGLETQYF. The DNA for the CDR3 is TGCAGCGTTGTGCTAGCGGGACTAGAGACCCAGTACTTC.

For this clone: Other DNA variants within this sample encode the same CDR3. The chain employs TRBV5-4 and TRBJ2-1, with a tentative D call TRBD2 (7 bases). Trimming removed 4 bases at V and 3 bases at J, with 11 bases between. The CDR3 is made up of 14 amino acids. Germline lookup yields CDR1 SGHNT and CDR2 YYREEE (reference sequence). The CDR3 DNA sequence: TGTGCCAGCAGCCGGGGGGCCGACTACAATGAGCAGTTCTTC. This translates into CASSRGADYNEQFF.

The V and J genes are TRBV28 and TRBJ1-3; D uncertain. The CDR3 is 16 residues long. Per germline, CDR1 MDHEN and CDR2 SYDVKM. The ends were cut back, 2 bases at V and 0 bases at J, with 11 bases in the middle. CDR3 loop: CASSLRVWRSGNTIYF. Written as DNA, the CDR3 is TGTGCCAGCAGTTTAAGGGTCTGGCGCTCTGGAAACACCATATATTTT. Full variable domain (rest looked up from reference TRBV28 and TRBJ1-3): DVKVTQSSRYLVKRTGEKVFLECVQDMDHENMFWYRQDPGLGLRLIYFSYDVKMKEKGDIPEGYSVSREKKERFSLILESASTNQTSMYLCASSLRVWRSGNTIYFGEGSWLTVV.

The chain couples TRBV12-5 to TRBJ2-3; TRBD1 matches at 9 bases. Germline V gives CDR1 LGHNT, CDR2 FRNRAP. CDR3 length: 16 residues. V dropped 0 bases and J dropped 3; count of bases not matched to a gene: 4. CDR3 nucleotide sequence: TGTGCTAGTGGTTTGGTCCTGGGACAGGGAACAGATACGCAGTATTTT. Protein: CASGLVLGQGTDTQYF.